By its share, the clone carrying this T cell receptor beta chain is medium-sized. The data stem from a study of metastatic and nonmetastatic thyroid tumors. Across the study: A comparison of repertoires was made across blood and tumor or nodule tissue from malignant and benign thyroid patients.

The ends were cut back, 3 bases at V and 0 bases at J, with 11 bases in the middle. The germline gives CDR1 MGHDK, CDR2 SYGVNS. The CDR3 has 15 residues. Patients were all untreated before their thyroid surgery. Study processing details: In papillary thyroid cancer, a distant-metastasis classifier was built using CDR3 differences across clinicopathological groups. TCRdb re-analyzed the PCR reads using MiXCR. The V and J calls follow TCRdb's processing rather than the paper's. The sample lists around 19,000 clones, around 11% seen once, with approximately 8.1% in the top ten. The chain joins TRBV25-1 to TRBJ1-2, with D hard to call. Specimen: blood. The origin of this receptor is a female donor with papillary thyroid cancer or a benign thyroid nodule (not recorded which). Some clones in this sample may be carry-over from other donors' samples. CDR3: CASSDRTDANYGYTF. The CDR3 DNA follows: TGTGCCAGCAGTGACCGGACCGACGCTAACTATGGCTACACCTTC.